Presented here are 21 T cell receptor beta chains from one specimen sequenced in a study of regulatory T cells in long-lasting Graves disease. As for time point: newly diagnosed GD, antithyroid drugs for less than 3 months. Following extraction of RNA from PBMCs, that RNA was used to make the TCR library. Investigators prepared the TCR beta libraries by applying iRepertoire HTBI primers and Arm-PCR of CDR3 regions. Using its own MiXCR run on the multiplex PCR reads, TCRdb lists one record per CDR3 protein. The sample includes roughly 400,000 distinct CDR3 sequences, 15% of them seen just once. These data were also reused for a study on T cells in Graves' hyperthyroidism and ophthalmopathy.

Sequences were derived from peripheral blood mononuclear cells (PBMCs), sampled at new diagnosis, from a patient treated with antithyroid drugs. The source of these receptors is a woman in her thirties or forties with Graves disease.

Comment on this clonotype: The junction departs from the called germline gene at one end, perhaps through a read error. The V and J genes are TRBV19 and TRBJ1-1, with D possibly being TRBD1 (6 bases). Germline CDR1 and CDR2: LNHDA and SQIVND (reference sequence). The CDR3 loop spans 18 amino acids. The CDR3 DNA is TGTGCCGGTAGTATTCTATGGTTGTCACAGGGAAGGAACACTGAAGCTTTCTTT. It specifies CAGSILWLSQGRNTEAFF.

This clonotype showed up many times. The chain uses TRBV27 and TRBJ2-7, with D possibly TRBD1 on 6 matching bases. CDR1 is MNHEY, CDR2 SMNVEV, per germline (reference sequence). CDR3 length: 13 amino acids. Trimming cost V 6 bases and J 3 bases, with 12 bases left between them. CDR3 loop: CASSTQGHYEQYF. The CDR3 DNA follows: TGTGCCAGCAGCACACAGGGCCACTACGAGCAGTACTTC.

This clonotype turned up a few times. CDR3 DNA: TGTGCCATTAGCGAGACTAGCAGTACCGGGGAGCTGTTTTTT. It specifies CAISETSSTGELFF. The chain uses TRBV19 and TRBJ2-2, with 7 nucleotides matching TRBD2. The CDR3 spans 14 residues. Germline CDR1 reads LNHDA; CDR2 reads SQIVND (reference sequence). Trimming removed 10 bases from V and 5 bases from J; junction bases left unmatched: 10.

J is TRBJ2-2 and V is TRBV19, with 8 bases identical to TRBD1. CDR3 length equals 16 residues. Germline V gene lookup returns CDR1 LNHDA and CDR2 SQIVND (reference sequence). With V trimmed by 6 bases and J by 4 bases, 10 bases remained unmatched. The CDR3 reads CASRPQQGVGTGELFF. The CDR3 DNA is TGTGCCAGTAGGCCTCAACAGGGGGTCGGCACCGGGGAGCTGTTTTTT.

In this sample, this clonotype turned up once. The rearrangement links TRBV11-1 to TRBJ2-2, with 13 bases that match TRBD2. The CDR3 covers 19 residues. Germline V lookup: CDR1 SGHAT, CDR2 FQDESV (reference sequence). V shed 4 bases and J 4 bases; nucleotides not matched to a gene: 12. The CDR3: CASSSTGLAGVRSTGELFF. DNA of the CDR3: TGTGCCAGCAGCTCTACTGGACTAGCGGGAGTACGTAGCACCGGGGAGCTGTTTTTT.

This clonotype was found many times. The genes are TRBV11-2 and TRBJ2-2, with 14 bases fitting TRBD2. There are 19 residues in the CDR3. The V gene's germline CDR1 is SGHAT and CDR2 FQNNGV. The trim removed 5 bases at V and 4 bases at J, leaving 12 bases unmatched. In DNA, the CDR3 is TGTGCCAGCAGCCTAGTACCGAGACTAGCGGGAGGGCCCACCGGGGAGCTGTTTTTT. It yields the protein CASSLVPRLAGGPTGELFF.

This clonotype occurred a few times. V and J are TRBV30 and TRBJ2-1; 7 bases align to TRBD2. The germline CDR1 and CDR2 sequences are GTSNPN and SVGIG (reference sequence). CDR3 length equals 14 residues. V was pared by 0 bases and J by 8 bases, with 7 bases of the junction left unmatched. In DNA, the CDR3 is TGTGCCTGGAGTGTTGATACTAGCGATGATGAGCAGTTCTTC. Translating gives CAWSVDTSDDEQFF.

This chain joins TRBV5-1 and TRBJ2-5, with D perhaps matching TRBD2 (6 bases). Germline CDR1 is SGHRS and CDR2 is YFSETQ. V shed 0 bases and J shed 7 bases, with 16 bases lying between them. This CDR3 contains 15 residues. Here the CDR3 DNA reads TGCGCCAGCAGCTTGGCCGGAGGGCGTGATGGGACCCAGTACTTC. This codes for CASSLAGGRDGTQYF.

At least ten counts were recorded for this clonotype. The J gene is TRBJ2-3, the V gene TRBV19; D unclear. Trimming pared 4 bases from V and 3 bases from J, leaving 8 bases between. CDR3 size: 13 residues. Germline V lookup: CDR1 LNHDA, CDR2 SQIVND (reference sequence). In nucleotides, the CDR3 is TGTGCCAGTAGTAGGGCGGATACAGATACGCAGTATTTT. Encoded protein: CASSRADTDTQYF.

At least ten counts were recorded for this clonotype. The chain has TRBV27 and TRBJ2-5, with no clear D. CDR1 and CDR2 (germline): MNHEY, SMNVEV (reference sequence). V gave up 10 bases and J gave up 4 bases, with 7 bases separating them. This CDR3 spans 10 amino acids. CDR3 protein: CATTPETQYF. CDR3 bases: TGTGCCACCACCCCAGAGACCCAGTACTTC.

This clonotype has more than one count but fewer than ten. The V gene is TRBV6-2 or TRBV6-3, the J gene TRBJ2-1; the D gene is possibly TRBD2 (6 bases). Trimming cost V 1 base and J 5 bases, with 12 bases left between them. The CDR3 contains 15 residues. Germline CDR1 is MNHEY and CDR2 is SVGEGT. The CDR3 is CASSYLAETNNEQFF. The CDR3, as DNA: TGTGCCAGCAGTTACTTAGCGGAGACTAACAATGAGCAGTTCTTC.

This clonotype was picked up many times. The chain links TRBV15 to TRBJ2-7; D is undetermined. Per the germline V gene, CDR1 is LNHNV and CDR2 is YYDKDF (reference sequence). The CDR3 length is 14 residues. The V end lost 2 bases, the J end lost 1 base, and 9 bases lay between the germline ends. The CDR3 spells CATSRRAVSYEQYF. CDR3 coding DNA: TGTGCCACCAGCAGAAGGGCGGTTTCCTACGAGCAGTACTTC.

This clonotype was counted at least ten times. The V gene is TRBV28, the J gene TRBJ2-3; 10 bases agree with TRBD2. CDR3 length: 14 amino acids. Germline assignment: CDR1 MDHEN and CDR2 SYDVKM. V lost 7 bases to trimming and J lost 6 bases; unmatched junction nucleotides: 7. CDR3 nucleotides: TGTGCCAGCATACAACTAGCGGGAACTGATACGCAGTATTTT. Translating gives CASIQLAGTDTQYF.

There are many counts of this clonotype. The chain is built from TRBV11-1 and TRBJ2-7; a weak D match, TRBD1 (5 bases). V dropped 5 bases and J dropped 0 bases, with 14 bases sitting between them. The CDR3 totals 15 residues. Germline V CDR1 and CDR2: SGHAT, FQDESV (reference sequence). The CDR3 DNA reads as TGTGCCAGCAGCCGCGGACAAAGGAGCTCCTACGAGCAGTACTTC. Translating gives CASSRGQRSSYEQYF.

This chain links TRBV12-5 with TRBJ2-2; 7 nucleotides align to TRBD1. V was clipped by 1 base and J by 13 bases; unmatched bases: 3. This CDR3 has 12 amino acids. Germline V gene lookup returns CDR1 LGHNT and CDR2 FRNRAP. DNA of the CDR3: TGTGCTAGTGGTTTGGACAGGGGCGGGCTGTTTTTT. Translation: CASGLDRGGLFF.

There are many counts of this clonotype. The chain joins TRBV28 to TRBJ2-7; weak D call: TRBD1 (5 bases). From germline, CDR1 is MDHEN and CDR2 SYDVKM. Trimming removed 5 bases from V and 5 bases from J, with 16 bases in between. This CDR3 contains 14 residues. CDR3 nucleotides: TGTGCCAGCAGTCCCTCATTAGGGGTCGACGAGCAGTACTTC. This gives the protein CASSPSLGVDEQYF.

In its sample, this clonotype was seen a few times. This rearrangement joins TRBV2 to TRBJ1-2; D gene ambiguous. This CDR3 region has 14 residues. V lost 6 bases, J lost 4 bases, and 15 bases lay in between. Germline assignment: CDR1 SNHLY and CDR2 FYNNEI. This CDR3 is CASSTRSSRYGYTF. In DNA, the CDR3 is TGTGCCAGCAGCACACGGAGCTCCCGCTATGGCTACACCTTC.

The genes are TRBV20-1 and TRBJ2-1; possible D gene TRBD1, 5 bases. With 3 bases removed from V and 15 bases from J, the gap between germline ends came to 24 bases. CDR3 size: 14 residues. Germline CDR1 reads DFQATT; CDR2 reads SNEGSKA (reference sequence). The CDR3 reads CSARGPAQQEVLFF. The CDR3 region has the DNA TGCAGTGCTAGGGGCCCAGCCCAACAGGAAGTTTTGTTCTTC.

This clonotype came up many times. The V call is TRBV7-9, the J call TRBJ2-5, with TRBD2 matching 7 bases. This CDR3 region has 16 residues. Germline values: CDR1 SEHNR, CDR2 FQNEAQ (reference sequence). V trimming: 6 bases; J trimming: 5 bases; junction bases outside the gene matches: 15. For the CDR3, the DNA is TGTGCCAGCAGTCCTACGACTAGCCCTGGTGGGGAGACCCAGTACTTC. This translates into CASSPTTSPGGETQYF.

This chain uses TRBV11-2 with TRBJ1-6; tentatively, D is TRBD1 (6 bases). V gave up 0 bases and J gave up 7 bases, with 13 bases separating them. The germline V gene encodes CDR1 SGHAT and CDR2 FQNNGV. CDR3 length: 16 amino acids. The CDR3 DNA sequence: TGTGCCAGCAGCTTAGAGCCAGGGGTAGACAATTCACCCCTCCACTTT. It codes for CASSLEPGVDNSPLHF. The full variable domain, rest sourced from reference TRBV11-2 and TRBJ1-6, is EAGVAQSPRYKIIEKRQSVAFWCNPISGHATLYWYQQILGQGPKLLIQFQNNGVVDDSQLPKDRFSAERLKGVDSTLKIQPAKLEDSAVYLCASSLEPGVDNSPLHFGNGTRLTVT.

The gene calls are TRBV28 and TRBJ1-5; D unresolved. The CDR3 has 15 amino acids. Trimming stripped 2 bases from V and 5 bases from J, with 13 bases between. CDR1 MDHEN and CDR2 SYDVKM come from the germline V gene. CDR3 sequence reads: CASSLKTALYQPQHF. The DNA for the CDR3 is TGTGCCAGCAGTTTAAAAACAGCCCTTTATCAGCCCCAGCATTTT.